Below, 7 T cell receptor beta chains from the same sample are listed, as sequenced in a study of a mutant IDH1 vaccine in newly diagnosed glioma. Profiled with immunoSEQ multiplex PCR; TCRdb holds only in-frame clones, not every one. This sample yields 60,000 to 70,000 clones, of which around four fifths are seen a single time; roughly 4% belongs to the top ten. Regarding time point: week 47, end of study. A 20-mer mutant IDH1 peptide at 300 ug was injected subcutaneously with topical imiquimod. The antigens these receptors bind are not known. Specimen: PBMCs, collected from a glioma patient whose treatment included an IDH1 peptide vaccine. The receptor source for this set is a man aged 30 to 45 with glioma.

This chain links TRBV6-5 with TRBJ1-1; 7 bases match TRBD1. Germline lookup yields CDR1 MNHEY and CDR2 SVGAGI. V lost 0 bases and J lost 4; bases outside the gene matches: 5. This CDR3 comprises 15 residues. The CDR3 DNA sequence: TGTGCCAGCAGTTACTCGAGACAGGGAATCACTGAAGCTTTCTTT. Residues: CASSYSRQGITEAFF.

J is TRBJ1-6 and V is TRBV18; 8 positions agree with TRBD1. In germline, CDR1 is KGHSH, CDR2 LQKENI. V trimming: 1 base; J trimming: 0 bases; junction bases outside the gene matches: 8. The CDR3 has 19 residues. In DNA form, the CDR3 reads TGTGCCAGCTCACCACGGGGACAGGCCTTGAGCTCCTATAATTCACCCCTCCACTTT. The encoded protein is CASSPRGQALSSYNSPLHF. Together with reference TRBV18 and TRBJ1-6, the CDR3 gives the full variable domain: NAGVMQNPRHLVRRRGQEARLRCSPMKGHSHVYWYRQLPEEGLKFMVYLQKENIIDESGMPKERFSAEFPKEGPSILRIQQVVRGDSAAYFCASSPRGQALSSYNSPLHFGNGTRLTVT.

The CDR3 region is CASSPNWWGTNEKLFF. The CDR3 region has the DNA TGTGCCAGCAGCCCCAACTGGTGGGGGACTAATGAAAAACTGTTTTTT. The J gene is TRBJ1-4, the V gene TRBV11-2; a possible D gene is TRBD1 (5 bases). The CDR3 is 16 residues long. Germline assignment: CDR1 SGHAT and CDR2 FQNNGV. Trimming took off 5 bases at V and 2 bases at J, with 15 bases between the two ends.

This chain links TRBV5-1 with TRBJ2-1; the match to TRBD1 covers 10 bases. From germline, CDR1 is SGHRS and CDR2 YFSETQ. The CDR3 spans 16 residues. V shed 3 bases and J 3 bases; nucleotides not matched to a gene: 6. CDR3 sequence reads: CASSSTGTGDYNEQFF. CDR3 coding DNA: TGCGCCAGCAGCTCCACCGGGACAGGGGACTACAATGAGCAGTTCTTC.

The chain combines TRBV15 with TRBJ1-2; the D is unclear. Trimming removed 5 bases from V and 3 bases from J, with 10 bases in between. Germline CDR1 and CDR2: LNHNV and YYDKDF (reference sequence). The CDR3 spans 13 residues. The chain's CDR3 is CATSRLPYYGYTF. For the CDR3, the DNA is TGTGCCACCAGCCGACTACCATACTATGGCTACACCTTC. The full variable domain, in which reference TRBV15 and TRBJ1-2 provide the parts outside the CDR3, is DAMVIQNPRYQVTQFGKPVTLSCSQTLNHNVMYWYQQKSSQAPKLLFHYYDKDFNNEADTPDNFQSRRPNTSFCFLDIRSPGLGDTAMYLCATSRLPYYGYTFGSGTRLTVV.

The rearrangement links TRBV6-4 to TRBJ1-1; D is unclear. Trimming shortened V by 5 bases and J by 5 bases, and 12 bases separated the two germline ends. The germline V gene has CDR1 MRHNA and CDR2 SNTAGT. This CDR3 region has 13 residues. The CDR3, as DNA: TGTGCCAGCAGTTCTCGACGGGATACTGAAGCTTTCTTT. This sequence encodes CASSSRRDTEAFF.

The chain has TRBV4-1 and TRBJ1-2, with 7 bases that match TRBD1. In germline, CDR1 is MGHRA, CDR2 YSYEKL. V gave up 6 bases and J gave up 6 bases; unmatched junction bases: 13. The CDR3 covers 15 residues. CDR3 residues: CASRQPGGQANGYTF. The CDR3 nucleotides read TGCGCCAGCAGGCAACCCGGCGGACAGGCAAATGGCTACACCTTC.